The subject of this entry is one T cell receptor beta chain. Its antigen is as yet unknown. The data belong to a study of cytomegalovirus exposure and HLA in healthy donors. PCR involved 60 Vbeta and 13 Jbeta primers. Profiling relied on immunoSEQ multiplex PCR, and the TCRdb table lists in-frame clones only, not all of them. The sample comprises more than 85,000 clones, 76% of which are singletons, and roughly 2% rests with the top ten. Findings of the study overall: The study flagged some 170 TCR beta chains as cytomegalovirus-associated.

The CDR3 runs to 15 residues. The germline V gene has CDR1 MDHEN and CDR2 SYDVKM. V lost 3 bases and J lost 0, with 8 bases in between. Sample: PBMCs. This sequence joins TRBV28 and TRBJ2-2; no firm D call. The clonotype comes from a man aged 40-49 years in good health and CMV-seronegative. The CDR3 DNA is TGTGCCAGCAGTTTTTCCAGATCGAACACCGGGGAGCTGTTTTTT. It yields the protein CASSFSRSNTGELFF.